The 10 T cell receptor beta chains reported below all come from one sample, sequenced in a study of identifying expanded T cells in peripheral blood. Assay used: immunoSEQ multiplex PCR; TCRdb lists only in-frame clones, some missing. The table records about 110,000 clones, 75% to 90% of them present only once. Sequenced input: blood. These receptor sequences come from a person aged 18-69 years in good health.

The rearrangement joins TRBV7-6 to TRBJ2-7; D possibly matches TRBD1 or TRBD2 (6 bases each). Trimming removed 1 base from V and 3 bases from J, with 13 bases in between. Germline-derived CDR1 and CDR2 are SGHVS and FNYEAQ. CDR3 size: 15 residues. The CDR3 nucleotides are TGTGCCAGCAGCTTAGGGCGAGGAGGGGGCTACGAGCAGTACTTC. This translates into CASSLGRGGGYEQYF.

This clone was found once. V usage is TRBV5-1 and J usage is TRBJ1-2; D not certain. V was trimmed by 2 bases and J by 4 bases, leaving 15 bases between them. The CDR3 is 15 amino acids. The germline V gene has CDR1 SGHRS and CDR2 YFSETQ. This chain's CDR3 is CASSLVIGSSYGYTF. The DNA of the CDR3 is TGCGCCAGCAGCTTAGTTATAGGGAGTAGCTATGGCTACACCTTC.

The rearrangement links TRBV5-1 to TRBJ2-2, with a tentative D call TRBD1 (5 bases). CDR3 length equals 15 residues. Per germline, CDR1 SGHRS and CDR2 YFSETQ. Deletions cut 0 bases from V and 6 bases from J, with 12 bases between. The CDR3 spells CASSLAAGQAGELFF. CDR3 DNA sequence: TGCGCCAGCAGCTTGGCTGCAGGGCAGGCCGGGGAGCTGTTTTTT.

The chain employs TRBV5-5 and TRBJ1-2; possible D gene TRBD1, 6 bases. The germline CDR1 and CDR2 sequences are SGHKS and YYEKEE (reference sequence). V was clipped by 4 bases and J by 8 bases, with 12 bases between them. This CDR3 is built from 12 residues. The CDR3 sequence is CASSGTGYGYTF. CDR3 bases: TGTGCCAGCAGCGGAACAGGGTACGGCTACACCTTC.

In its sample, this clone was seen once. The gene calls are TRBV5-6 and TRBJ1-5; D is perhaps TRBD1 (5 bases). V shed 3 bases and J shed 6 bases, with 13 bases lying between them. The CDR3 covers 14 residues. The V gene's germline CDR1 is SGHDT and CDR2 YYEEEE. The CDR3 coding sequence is TGTGCCAGCAGCTCGGGGAGGGGAGCTCAGCCCCAGCATTTT. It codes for CASSSGRGAQPQHF.

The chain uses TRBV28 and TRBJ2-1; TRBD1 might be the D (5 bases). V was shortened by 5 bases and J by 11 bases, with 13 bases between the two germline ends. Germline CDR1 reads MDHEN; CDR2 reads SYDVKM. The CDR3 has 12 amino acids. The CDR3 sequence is CASSQTRVKQFF. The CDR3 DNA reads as TGTGCCAGCAGTCAAACCAGGGTCAAGCAGTTCTTC. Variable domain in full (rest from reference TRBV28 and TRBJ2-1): DVKVTQSSRYLVKRTGEKVFLECVQDMDHENMFWYRQDPGLGLRLIYFSYDVKMKEKGDIPEGYSVSREKKERFSLILESASTNQTSMYLCASSQTRVKQFFGPGTRLTVL.

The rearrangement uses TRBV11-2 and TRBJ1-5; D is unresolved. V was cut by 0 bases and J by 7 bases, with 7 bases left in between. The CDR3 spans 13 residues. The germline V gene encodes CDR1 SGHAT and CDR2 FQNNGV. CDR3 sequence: CASSLDSTQPQHF. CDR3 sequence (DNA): TGTGCCAGCAGCTTAGATAGTACCCAGCCCCAGCATTTT.

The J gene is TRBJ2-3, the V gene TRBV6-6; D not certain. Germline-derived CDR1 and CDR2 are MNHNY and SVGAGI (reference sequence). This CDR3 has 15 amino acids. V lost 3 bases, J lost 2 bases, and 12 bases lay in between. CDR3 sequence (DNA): TGTGCCAGCAGTTATATCACGGCAGACACAGATACGCAGTATTTT. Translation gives CASSYITADTDTQYF.

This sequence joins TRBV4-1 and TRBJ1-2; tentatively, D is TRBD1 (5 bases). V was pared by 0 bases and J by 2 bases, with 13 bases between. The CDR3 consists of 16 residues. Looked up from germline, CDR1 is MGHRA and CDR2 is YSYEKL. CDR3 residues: CASSQDRVGANYGYTF. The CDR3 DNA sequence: TGCGCCAGCAGCCAAGATAGAGTAGGGGCGAACTATGGCTACACCTTC.

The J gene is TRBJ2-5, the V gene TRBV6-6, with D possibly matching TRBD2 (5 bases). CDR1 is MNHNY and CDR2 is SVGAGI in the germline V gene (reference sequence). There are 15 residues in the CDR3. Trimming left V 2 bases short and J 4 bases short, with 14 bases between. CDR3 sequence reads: CASSYTSGWGETQYF. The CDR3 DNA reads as TGTGCCAGCAGTTACACCAGCGGCTGGGGAGAGACCCAGTACTTC.